These 25 T cell receptor beta chains share one sample of origin, sequenced in a study of beta chain features in type 1 diabetes. General study points: There was a moderate but significant shortening of TCRB CDR3s in all four CD4+ subsets of Type 1 diabetes patients.

Their recognized antigens are unknown. The authors reverse transcribed all of the isolated RNA, so sequencing captured expressed TCRB transcripts. Using immunoSEQ multiplex PCR, the repertoire was profiled, and TCRdb retains in-frame clones only, with some absent. The data show under 150,000 clones, with around 9% seen just once and 0.65% to 0.75% held by the top ten. Material for sequencing was central memory CD4+ T cells from blood. The receptors derive from a man aged 25 to 40 with type 1 diabetes.

This clone was observed a handful of times. This chain uses TRBV30 with TRBJ1-6, with TRBD1 matching over 10 bases. Germline CDR1 is GTSNPN and CDR2 is SVGIG (reference sequence). This CDR3 has 14 residues. The V segment lost 0 bases and the J segment 9 bases; nucleotides outside the gene matches: 2. The CDR3 is CAWSVGQGGSPLHF. The CDR3 nucleotides read TGTGCCTGGAGTGTTGGACAGGGGGGTTCACCCCTCCACTTT.

This clone was recorded a few times. This rearrangement joins TRBV7-2 to TRBJ1-1, with D uncertain. The germline V and J ends were trimmed by 5 bases and 8 bases, with 9 bases remaining between them. The germline gives CDR1 SGHTA, CDR2 FQGNSA. The CDR3 extends over 11 amino acids. CDR3 sequence (DNA): TGTGCCAGCAGCCCTACCTTGGAAGCTTTCTTT. Translated, it gives CASSPTLEAFF.

V is TRBV18 and J is TRBJ2-7, with TRBD2 matching 8 bases. This CDR3 is 14 amino acids long. Trimming at V came to 3 bases and at J to 5 bases, leaving 6 bases not matched to a gene. The germline gives CDR1 KGHSH, CDR2 LQKENI. The CDR3 here is CASSPVGGRNEQYF. CDR3 DNA: TGTGCCAGCTCACCGGTTGGCGGGAGGAACGAGCAGTACTTC.

In DNA form, the CDR3 reads TGTGCCAGCAGCAGTTTTCCGGGACAACTCTCTGGAAACACCATATATTTT. Amino acids: CASSSFPGQLSGNTIYF. The V gene is TRBV14, the J gene TRBJ1-3; tentatively, D is TRBD1 (6 bases). The CDR3 contains 17 residues. Deletions cut 5 bases from V and 0 bases from J, with 17 bases between. Germline V gene sequence: CDR1 SGHDN, CDR2 FVKESK.

This chain connects TRBV6-1 to TRBJ2-2, with D tentatively TRBD1 (8 bases). This CDR3 contains 15 residues. Trimming took 7 bases from V and 1 from J, leaving 13 bases between them. Germline lookup yields CDR1 MNHNS and CDR2 SASEGT. The CDR3 DNA reads as TGTGCCAGCAAGGGAGGGACAGGGAACACCGGGGAGCTGTTTTTT. It yields the protein CASKGGTGNTGELFF.

Concerning this clone itself: The same CDR3 is also encoded by other DNA sequences in this sample. The chain uses TRBV7-2 and TRBJ2-7, with TRBD2 matching over 8 bases. Unmatched junction bases numbered 1, after V lost 5 bases and J lost 7 bases. CDR1 and CDR2 (germline): SGHTA, FQGNSA. The CDR3 has 11 residues. CDR3 sequence (DNA): TGTGCCAGCAGCCAGCGGGGGGAGCAGTACTTC. Translated, it gives CASSQRGEQYF. Drawing the rest from reference TRBV7-2 and TRBJ2-7, the complete variable domain is GAGVSQSPSNKVTEKGKDVELRCDPISGHTALYWYRQSLGQGLEFLIYFQGNSAPDKSGLPSDRFSAERTGGSVSTLTIQRTQQEDSAVYLCASSQRGEQYFGPGTRLTVT.

The chain links TRBV4-3 to TRBJ1-6; 7 bases line up with TRBD1. V trimming: 1 base; J trimming: 6 bases; junction bases outside the gene matches: 12. The CDR3 is 18 residues long. Germline V CDR1 and CDR2: LGHNA, YSLEER. The CDR3 sequence is CASSQALHPGQPNSPLHF. The DNA of the CDR3 is TGCGCCAGCAGCCAAGCCCTCCACCCGGGACAGCCTAATTCACCCCTCCACTTT.

The chain joins TRBV11-2 to TRBJ2-5, with 9 positions matching TRBD2. The trim removed 5 bases at V and 5 bases at J, leaving 6 bases unmatched. CDR1 is SGHAT, CDR2 FQNNGV, per germline. The CDR3 runs 14 residues. The CDR3 DNA sequence: TGTGCCAGCAGCCGCGGGGGGGTAAGGGAGACCCAGTACTTC. Protein sequence: CASSRGGVRETQYF.

The table lists this clone with a few counts. This rearrangement joins TRBV5-1 to TRBJ2-5; 9 bases are shared with TRBD2. V was pared by 4 bases and J by 1 base, with 8 bases of the junction left unmatched. The CDR3 has 16 amino acids. CDR1 and CDR2 (germline): SGHRS, YFSETQ. CDR3 residues: CASSVLRAGGQETQYF. The CDR3 DNA reads as TGCGCCAGCAGCGTCTTGAGAGCGGGGGGCCAAGAGACCCAGTACTTC.

The rearrangement links TRBV28 to TRBJ2-1, with 7 bases aligning to TRBD2. CDR1 is MDHEN, CDR2 SYDVKM, per germline. This CDR3 has 16 residues. With 3 bases clipped from V and 10 bases from J, the junction kept 15 bases outside the gene matches. The CDR3 region has the DNA TGTGCCAGCAGTTTGGGTGGGGCTAGCGGCCTTTTGGAGCAGTTCTTC. Its translation is CASSLGGASGLLEQFF.

This clone was detected ten times or more. This chain connects TRBV7-9 to TRBJ2-1; 7 nucleotides agree with TRBD1. Germline V lookup: CDR1 SEHNR, CDR2 FQNEAQ (reference sequence). V lost 3 bases to trimming and J lost 9 bases; unmatched junction nucleotides: 11. The length of the CDR3 is 15 residues. The CDR3 loop is CASSFRDSPWSEQFF. CDR3 DNA: TGTGCCAGCAGCTTCCGGGACAGTCCCTGGAGTGAGCAGTTCTTC.

This clone was counted at least ten times. The chain uses TRBV21-1 and TRBJ2-5; the table calls TRBD2, which could not be checked here. TRBV21-1 is a known pseudogene. CDR3 length equals 13 residues. The CDR3 spells CAIPFKRGETQYF. The CDR3, as DNA: TGTGCCATTCCGTTTAAGCGAGGAGAGACCCAGTACTTC.

The chain is built from TRBV7-9 and TRBJ2-5; 9 bases map to TRBD2. Germline V gene sequence: CDR1 SEHNR, CDR2 FQNEAQ (reference sequence). Germline trimming cut 1 base from V and 7 bases from J; bases unmatched to any gene: 7. The CDR3 is made up of 15 amino acids. In DNA, the CDR3 is TGTGCCAGCAGCTTAGGGCGGGGGGGAAGCGGGACCCAGTACTTC. It encodes CASSLGRGGSGTQYF. The whole variable domain, filled in from reference TRBV7-9 and TRBJ2-5, reads DTGVSQNPRHKITKRGQNVTFRCDPISEHNRLYWYRQTLGQGPEFLTYFQNEAQLEKSRLLSDRFSAERPKGSFSTLEIQRTEQGDSAMYLCASSLGRGGSGTQYFGPGTRLLVL.

The V and J genes are TRBV28 and TRBJ2-6; TRBD1 matches at 7 bases. V dropped 6 bases and J dropped 0; count of bases not matched to a gene: 5. Germline assignment: CDR1 MDHEN and CDR2 SYDVKM. This CDR3 comprises 16 residues. CDR3 nucleotides: TGTGCCAGCAGATCCTACAGGGGCTCTGGGGCCAACGTCCTGACTTTC. As protein: CASRSYRGSGANVLTF. Full variable domain (outside the CDR3, taken from reference TRBV28 and TRBJ2-6): DVKVTQSSRYLVKRTGEKVFLECVQDMDHENMFWYRQDPGLGLRLIYFSYDVKMKEKGDIPEGYSVSREKKERFSLILESASTNQTSMYLCASRSYRGSGANVLTFGAGSRLTVL.

CDR3 amino acids: CAISDRGNQPQHF. The CDR3 region has the DNA TGTGCCATCAGCGACAGGGGCAATCAGCCCCAGCATTTT. V is TRBV10-3 and J is TRBJ1-5, with 7 bases matching TRBD1. This CDR3 contains 13 residues. Per germline, CDR1 ENHRY and CDR2 SYGVKD. V was pared by 6 bases and J by 2 bases, with 1 base of the junction left unmatched.

This clone was counted between two and nine times. The V call is TRBV28, the J call TRBJ2-2; 8 bases agree with TRBD1. The CDR3 is 16 amino acids. Germline V CDR1 and CDR2: MDHEN, SYDVKM. Trimming cost V 6 bases and J 6 bases; bases outside gene matches: 12. CDR3 in amino acids: CASSPYRGLMSGELFF. The CDR3 DNA follows: TGTGCCAGCAGCCCGTACAGGGGGTTAATGTCCGGGGAGCTGTTTTTT. The complete variable domain, with remaining parts taken from reference TRBV28 and TRBJ2-2, reads DVKVTQSSRYLVKRTGEKVFLECVQDMDHENMFWYRQDPGLGLRLIYFSYDVKMKEKGDIPEGYSVSREKKERFSLILESASTNQTSMYLCASSPYRGLMSGELFFGEGSRLTVL.

This sequence joins TRBV19 and TRBJ1-6, with TRBD1 matching 9 bases. V lost 3 bases and J lost 10; bases outside the gene matches: 4. Germline loops: CDR1 LNHDA, CDR2 SQIVND (reference sequence). This CDR3 has 14 residues. CDR3 in amino acids: CASSIRTGESPLHF. In nucleotides, the CDR3 is TGTGCCAGTAGTATTCGGACAGGGGAATCACCCCTCCACTTT.

This clone showed up just a few times. This sequence joins TRBV29-1 and TRBJ2-5; D possibly corresponds to TRBD2 (5 bases). Germline CDR1 and CDR2: SQVTM and ANQGSEA. The CDR3 sequence is 13 residues long. The V gene lost 4 bases and the J gene lost 4 bases, with 13 bases spanning the gap. CDR3 sequence reads: CSVGRGQPETQYF. The CDR3 DNA follows: TGCAGCGTTGGGAGAGGGCAGCCAGAGACCCAGTACTTC.

This clone has a handful of counts. The chain has TRBV6-5 and TRBJ2-7, with a tentative D call TRBD1 (9 bases). The CDR3 has 15 amino acids. Looked up from germline, CDR1 is MNHEY and CDR2 is SVGAGI. Trimming removed 5 bases at V and 2 bases at J, with 16 bases between. The CDR3, as DNA: TGTGCCAGCAGTCGGGGGGGACAGGGAACCTACGAGCAGTACTTC. Translating it yields CASSRGGQGTYEQYF.

The J gene is TRBJ1-2, the V gene TRBV28; weak D call: TRBD1 (6 bases). The CDR3 length is 14 residues. Trimming removed 8 bases at V and 4 bases at J, with 17 bases between. CDR1 is MDHEN and CDR2 is SYDVKM in the germline V gene. CDR3 bases: TGTGCCAGCCGGGGGGGGGCCATTGGCTATGGCTACACCTTC. Protein: CASRGGAIGYGYTF.

This clone has a handful of counts. The V call is TRBV5-1, the J call TRBJ2-5; 10 positions match TRBD2. J gave up 5 bases and V 4 bases, and 8 bases lay outside the gene matches. The CDR3 consists of 15 residues. CDR1 is SGHRS and CDR2 is YFSETQ in the germline V gene. The CDR3: CASSPGPSGGETQYF. CDR3 coding DNA: TGCGCCAGCAGCCCCGGACCTAGCGGGGGTGAGACCCAGTACTTC.

This clone was detected only a few times. The chain has TRBV29-1 and TRBJ1-5; 7 bases align to TRBD1. The CDR3 totals 12 residues. In germline, CDR1 is SQVTM, CDR2 ANQGSEA. V was clipped by 6 bases and J by 5 bases; unmatched bases: 4. CDR3 nucleotides: TGCAGCGTCGGGCAGGGGGATCAGCCCCAGCATTTT. Translated: CSVGQGDQPQHF.

This clone was observed a handful of times. This chain joins TRBV28 and TRBJ2-2; 10 bases match TRBD1. Germline V gives CDR1 MDHEN, CDR2 SYDVKM. The CDR3 sequence is 15 residues long. With V trimmed by 6 bases and J by 1 base, 2 bases remained unmatched. CDR3 sequence: CASRDRGLNTGELFF. In DNA form, the CDR3 reads TGTGCCAGCAGAGACAGGGGGCTGAACACCGGGGAGCTGTTTTTT.

This clone was detected only a few times. The V and J genes are TRBV4-3 and TRBJ2-6; a possible D gene is TRBD2 (5 bases). Trimming removed 0 bases at V and 2 bases at J, with 11 bases between. The CDR3 length is 17 residues. Germline V CDR1 and CDR2: LGHNA, YSLEER. CDR3 residues: CASSQDLPGAGANVLTF. CDR3 nucleotide sequence: TGCGCCAGCAGCCAAGATCTACCCGGGGCTGGGGCCAACGTCCTGACTTTC.

This clone was observed a few times. The chain is built from TRBV29-1 and TRBJ1-5; D might be TRBD1 (5 bases). Trimming left V 4 bases short and J 6 bases short, with 13 bases between. The CDR3 contains 13 residues. Per germline, CDR1 SQVTM and CDR2 ANQGSEA. The CDR3 nucleotides are TGCAGCGTTGCTAACAGGTCGGGTCAGCCCCAGCATTTT. This gives the protein CSVANRSGQPQHF.